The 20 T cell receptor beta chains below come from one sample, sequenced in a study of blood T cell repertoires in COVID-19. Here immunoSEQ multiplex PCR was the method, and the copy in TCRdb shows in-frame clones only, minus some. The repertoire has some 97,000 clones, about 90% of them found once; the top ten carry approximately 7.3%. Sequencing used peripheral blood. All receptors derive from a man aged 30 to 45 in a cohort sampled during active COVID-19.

CDR3 nucleotides: TGCAGCGTTCAGAGGGTGATGAACACTGAAGCTTTCTTT. Amino acid sequence: CSVQRVMNTEAFF. This chain uses TRBV29-1 with TRBJ1-1; D uncertain. Trimming stripped 5 bases from V and 0 bases from J, with 10 bases between. CDR1 and CDR2 (germline): SQVTM, ANQGSEA. This CDR3 is 13 amino acids long.

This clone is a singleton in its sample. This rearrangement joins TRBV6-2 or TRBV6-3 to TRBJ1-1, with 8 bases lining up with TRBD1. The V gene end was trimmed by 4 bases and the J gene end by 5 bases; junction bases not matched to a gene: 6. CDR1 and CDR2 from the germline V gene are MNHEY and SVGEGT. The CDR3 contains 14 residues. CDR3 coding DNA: TGTGCCAGCAGTTTTCAGGGGGCGCCGACTGAAGCTTTCTTT. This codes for CASSFQGAPTEAFF.

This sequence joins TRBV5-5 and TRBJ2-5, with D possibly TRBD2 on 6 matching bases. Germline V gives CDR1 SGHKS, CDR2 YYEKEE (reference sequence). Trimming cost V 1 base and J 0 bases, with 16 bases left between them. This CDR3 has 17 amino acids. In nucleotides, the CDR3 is TGTGCCAGCAGCTTGAGAGGGGCGGGACTTTACCAAGAGACCCAGTACTTC. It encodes CASSLRGAGLYQETQYF.

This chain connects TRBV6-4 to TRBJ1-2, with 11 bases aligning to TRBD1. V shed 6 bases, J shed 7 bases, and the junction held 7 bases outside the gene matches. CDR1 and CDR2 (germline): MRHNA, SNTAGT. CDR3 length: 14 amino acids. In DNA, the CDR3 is TGTGCCAGCAGGCTGGACAGGGGGCAGGGTGGCTACACCTTC. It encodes CASRLDRGQGGYTF.

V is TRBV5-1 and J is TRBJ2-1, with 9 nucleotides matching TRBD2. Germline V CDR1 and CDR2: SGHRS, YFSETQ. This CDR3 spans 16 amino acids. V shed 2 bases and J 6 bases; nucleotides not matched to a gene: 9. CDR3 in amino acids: CASSFGTSGLFNEQFF. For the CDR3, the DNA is TGCGCCAGCAGCTTCGGTACTAGCGGGTTGTTCAATGAGCAGTTCTTC.

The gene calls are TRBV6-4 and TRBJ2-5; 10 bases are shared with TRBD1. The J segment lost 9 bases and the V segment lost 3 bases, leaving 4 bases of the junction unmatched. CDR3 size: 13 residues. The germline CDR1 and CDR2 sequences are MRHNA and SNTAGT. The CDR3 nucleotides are TGTGCCAGCAGTGAGGGACAGGGGTATCCCCAGTACTTC. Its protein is CASSEGQGYPQYF.

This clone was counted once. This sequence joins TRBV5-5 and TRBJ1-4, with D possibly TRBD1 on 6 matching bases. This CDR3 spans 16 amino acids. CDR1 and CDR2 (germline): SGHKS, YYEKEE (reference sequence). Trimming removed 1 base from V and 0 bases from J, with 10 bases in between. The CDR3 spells CASSLTGSSTNEKLFF. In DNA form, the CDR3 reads TGTGCCAGCAGCTTGACAGGGTCTTCAACTAATGAAAAACTGTTTTTT.

CDR3: CASSFDRSTEAFF. The CDR3 DNA reads as TGTGCCAGCAGCTTTGACAGGAGCACTGAAGCTTTCTTT. The gene calls are TRBV5-5 and TRBJ1-1, with D maybe TRBD1 (6 bases). Germline CDR1 SGHKS, CDR2 YYEKEE (reference sequence). V lost 2 bases and J lost 4, with 9 bases in between. The CDR3 sequence is 13 residues long.

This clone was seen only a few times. The CDR3 nucleotides read TGCGCCAGCAGCCCCACCGGGACAGGGGTCCAGCCCCAGCATTTT. It is translated as CASSPTGTGVQPQHF. The chain has TRBV5-1 and TRBJ1-5; 10 bases fit TRBD1. Germline V CDR1 and CDR2: SGHRS, YFSETQ. This CDR3 is built from 15 residues. Trimming cost V 4 bases and J 7 bases; bases outside gene matches: 8.

The CDR3 spells CASSLELAGGLSSYNEQFF. The DNA of the CDR3 is TGTGCCAGCAGCTTAGAACTAGCGGGGGGCCTGAGCTCCTACAATGAGCAGTTCTTC. The V call is TRBV11-2, the J call TRBJ2-1, with TRBD2 identical over 12 bases. J lost 0 bases, V lost 0 bases, and 6 bases had no gene match. The germline V gene encodes CDR1 SGHAT and CDR2 FQNNGV. This CDR3 is built from 19 residues. Combining the CDR3 with reference TRBV11-2 and TRBJ2-1 gives the whole variable domain EAGVAQSPRYKIIEKRQSVAFWCNPISGHATLYWYQQILGQGPKLLIQFQNNGVVDDSQLPKDRFSAERLKGVDSTLKIQPAKLEDSAVYLCASSLELAGGLSSYNEQFFGPGTRLTVL.

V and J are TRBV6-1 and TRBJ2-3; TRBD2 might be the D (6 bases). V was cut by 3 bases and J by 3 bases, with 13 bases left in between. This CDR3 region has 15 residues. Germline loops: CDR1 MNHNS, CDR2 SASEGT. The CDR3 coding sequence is TGTGCCAGCAGTGATCGGAGGGGAATGACAGATACGCAGTATTTT. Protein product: CASSDRRGMTDTQYF.

This CDR3 is CASSLGEVVDGYTF. CDR3 nucleotide sequence: TGTGCCAGCAGTTTGGGGGAGGTGGTGGATGGCTACACCTTC. The chain uses TRBV28 and TRBJ1-2, with a possible D match to TRBD1 (5 bases). V lost 3 bases to trimming and J lost 6 bases, with 14 bases between them. This CDR3 is 14 amino acids long. Germline V gives CDR1 MDHEN, CDR2 SYDVKM.

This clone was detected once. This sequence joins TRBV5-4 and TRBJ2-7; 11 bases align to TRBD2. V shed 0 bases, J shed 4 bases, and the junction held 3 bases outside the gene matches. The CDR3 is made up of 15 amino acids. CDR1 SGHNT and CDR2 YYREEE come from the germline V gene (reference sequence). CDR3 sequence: CASSLVAGGPYEQYF. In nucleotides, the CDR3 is TGTGCCAGCAGCTTGGTAGCGGGGGGGCCATACGAGCAGTACTTC. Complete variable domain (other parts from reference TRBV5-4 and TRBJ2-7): ETGVTQSPTHLIKTRGQQVTLRCSSQSGHNTVSWYQQALGQGPQFIFQYYREEENGRGNFPPRFSGLQFPNYSSELNVNALELDDSALYLCASSLVAGGPYEQYFGPGTRLTVT.

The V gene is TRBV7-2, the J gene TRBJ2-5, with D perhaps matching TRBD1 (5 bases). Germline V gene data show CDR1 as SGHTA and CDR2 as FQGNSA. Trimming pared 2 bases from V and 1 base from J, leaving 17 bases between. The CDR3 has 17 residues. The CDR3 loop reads CASSLFPTGTIQETQYF. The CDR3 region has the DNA TGTGCCAGCAGCTTATTCCCAACAGGCACCATCCAAGAGACCCAGTACTTC.

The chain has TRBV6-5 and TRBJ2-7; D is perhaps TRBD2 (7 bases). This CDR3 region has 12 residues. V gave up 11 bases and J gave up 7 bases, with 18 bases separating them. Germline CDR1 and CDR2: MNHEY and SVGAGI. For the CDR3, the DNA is TGTGCCCTCGGGGGGCTTCCTAGAGAGCAGTACTTC. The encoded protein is CALGGLPREQYF.

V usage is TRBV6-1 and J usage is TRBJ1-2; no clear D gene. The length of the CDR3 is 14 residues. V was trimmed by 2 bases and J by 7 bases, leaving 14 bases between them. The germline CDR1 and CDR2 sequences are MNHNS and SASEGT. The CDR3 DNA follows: TGTGCCAGCAGTGAACTTTCCTCCCTAGGTGGCTACACCTTC. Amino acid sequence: CASSELSSLGGYTF.

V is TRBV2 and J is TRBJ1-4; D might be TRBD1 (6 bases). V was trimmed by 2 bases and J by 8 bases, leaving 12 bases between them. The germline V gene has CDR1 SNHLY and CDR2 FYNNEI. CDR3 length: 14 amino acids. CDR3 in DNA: TGTGCCAGCAGTGAATCAGGGACAAAAGAAAAACTGTTTTTT. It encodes CASSESGTKEKLFF. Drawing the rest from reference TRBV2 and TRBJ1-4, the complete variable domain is EPEVTQTPSHQVTQMGQEVILRCVPISNHLYFYWYRQILGQKVEFLVSFYNNEISEKSEIFDDQFSVERPDGSNFTLKIRSTKLEDSAMYFCASSESGTKEKLFFGSGTQLSVL.

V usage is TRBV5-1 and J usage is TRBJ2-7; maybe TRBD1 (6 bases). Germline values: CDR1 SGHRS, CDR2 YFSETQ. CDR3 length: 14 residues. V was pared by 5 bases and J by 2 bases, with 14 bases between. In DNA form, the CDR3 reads TGCGCCAGCAGACGATTCAGGGGAACCTACGAGCAGTACTTC. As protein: CASRRFRGTYEQYF.

CDR3 sequence: CASSFGGLRSYEQYF. The DNA for the CDR3 is TGTGCCAGCAGTTTCGGGGGGCTGAGGTCCTACGAGCAGTACTTC. The chain uses TRBV27 and TRBJ2-7, with D possibly being TRBD2 (7 bases). CDR1 is MNHEY, CDR2 SMNVEV, per germline (reference sequence). The CDR3 consists of 15 residues. V was pared by 3 bases and J by 1 base, with 13 bases between.

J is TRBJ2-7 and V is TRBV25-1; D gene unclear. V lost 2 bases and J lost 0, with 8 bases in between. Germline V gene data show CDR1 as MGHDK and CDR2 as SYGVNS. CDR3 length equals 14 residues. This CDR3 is CASSEAAGSYEQYF. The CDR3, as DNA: TGTGCCAGCAGTGAAGCTGCAGGCTCCTACGAGCAGTACTTC.